A single sample is the source of the 4 T cell receptor beta chains below, sequenced in a study of radiotherapy plus CTLA-4 blockade in lung cancer. Libraries were prepared by immunoSEQ multiplex PCR; TCRdb keeps only in-frame clonotypes and omits some of them. Counted here are around 56,000 clones, more than 60% occurring once; the ten biggest clones make up 16%. The sequencing used peripheral blood, collected from a patient treated with radiotherapy plus ipilimumab. These receptors originate from a human donor with non-small cell lung cancer who had a complete response to radiotherapy plus ipilimumab.

This rearrangement joins TRBV30 to TRBJ1-3; D unresolved. Trimming removed 5 bases at V and 9 bases at J, with 23 bases between. The germline gives CDR1 GTSNPN, CDR2 SVGIG (reference sequence). The CDR3 spans 15 residues. CDR3 sequence (DNA): TGTGCCTGGGGAGGGTTGTCGAGGCCGGATGGCACCATATATTTT. Translation gives CAWGGLSRPDGTIYF.

The chain links TRBV5-4 to TRBJ1-1; no definite D call. The CDR3 runs 18 residues. Germline CDR1 and CDR2: SGHNT and YYREEE (reference sequence). Trimming left V 1 base short and J 0 bases short, with 19 bases between. The CDR3 protein is CASSLLSFAGFMNTEAFF. The CDR3 DNA reads TGTGCCAGCAGCTTGTTGTCCTTTGCGGGTTTCATGAACACTGAAGCTTTCTTT.

CDR3: CAWSVRPGGTEAFF. Written as DNA, the CDR3 is TGTGCCTGGAGTGTACGCCCAGGGGGCACTGAAGCTTTCTTT. The chain recombines TRBV30 with TRBJ1-1; TRBD1 aligns across 7 bases. Trimming took 0 bases from V and 4 from J; bases not matched to a gene: 5. The CDR3 is 14 amino acids. CDR1 is GTSNPN, CDR2 SVGIG, per germline (reference sequence). Variable domain in full (rest from reference TRBV30 and TRBJ1-1): SQTIHQWPATLVQPVGSPLSLECTVEGTSNPNLYWYRQAAGRGLQLLFYSVGIGQISSEVPQNLSASRPQDRQFILSSKKLLLSDSGFYLCAWSVRPGGTEAFFGQGTRLTVV.

The chain joins TRBV4-1 to TRBJ2-3; 13 bases are a match to TRBD2. J was trimmed by 7 bases and V by 1 base; bases with no gene match: 2. The CDR3 consists of 15 residues. Germline V gene lookup returns CDR1 MGHRA and CDR2 YSYEKL. The DNA of the CDR3 is TGCGCCAGCAGCCAAGGGACTAGCGGGGGTTATACGCAGTATTTT. Its translation is CASSQGTSGGYTQYF.